This TCR beta chain came from a study of T cells in Graves' hyperthyroidism and ophthalmopathy. Trimming took 1 base from V and 0 from J; bases not matched to a gene: 3. This CDR3 region has 17 residues. CDR1 is LNHDA and CDR2 is SQIVND in the germline V gene (reference sequence). The investigators amplified TCR beta CDR3 regions from RNA transcripts. TCR CDR3 regions were first amplified by RT-PCR with HTBI primers. TCRdb processed the multiplex PCR reads anew with MiXCR; each CDR3 protein has one entry. This repertoire shows about 400,000 distinct CDR3 sequences, approximately 13% found once; its top ten account for around a tenth.

The chain combines TRBV19 with TRBJ2-6; 7 bases line up with TRBD2. Sequencing used blood. This receptor was obtained from a woman between 18 and 30 years old with Graves' hyperthyroidism. CDR3 DNA: TGTGCCAGTAGTATAGGGGAGGGTTACTCTGGGGCCAACGTCCTGACTTTC. It encodes CASSIGEGYSGANVLTF.